The clone carrying this T cell receptor beta chain was found many times. The cohort's ophthalmopathy patients, a group with duration under 3 months, had a Clinical Activity Score of at least 3 and a NOSPECS grade of at least 4. J was trimmed by 8 bases and V by 3 bases; bases with no gene match: 6. Germline CDR1 is SGHTA and CDR2 is FQGNSA. CDR3 length: 14 residues. The sample is drawn from a study of T cells in Graves' hyperthyroidism and ophthalmopathy. Amplified TCR beta CDR3 regions came from RNA transcripts. A first-round RT-PCR of the TCR CDR3 used the HTBI primer set. TCRdb independently ran MiXCR on the multiplex PCR reads; one entry per CDR3 protein. The sample includes 300,000 to 500,000 distinct CDR3 sequences, over 13% seen only once; the top ten take around 27%.

The sequenced sample was blood. This TCR derives from a man in his forties or fifties with Graves' ophthalmopathy. The gene calls are TRBV7-2 and TRBJ1-4; 7 bases agree with TRBD1. The CDR3 loop is CASSLRGQGEKLFF. The CDR3 region has the DNA TGTGCCAGCAGCTTGAGGGGGCAGGGGGAAAAACTGTTTTTT.